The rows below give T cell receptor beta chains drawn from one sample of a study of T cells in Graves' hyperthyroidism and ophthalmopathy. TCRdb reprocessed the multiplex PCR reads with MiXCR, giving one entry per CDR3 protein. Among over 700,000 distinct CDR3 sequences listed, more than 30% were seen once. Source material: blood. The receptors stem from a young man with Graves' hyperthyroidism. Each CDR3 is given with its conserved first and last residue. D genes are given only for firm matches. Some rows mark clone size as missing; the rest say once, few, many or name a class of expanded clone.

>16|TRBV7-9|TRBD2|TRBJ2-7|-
CASSPAAGTSGNEQYF
TGTGCCAGCAGCCCCGCGGCCGGGACTAGCGGGAACGAGCAGTACTTC
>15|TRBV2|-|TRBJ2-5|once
CASSEADLIPETQHF
TGTGCCAGCAGTGAAGCCGACCTAATTCCCGAGACCCAGCACTTC
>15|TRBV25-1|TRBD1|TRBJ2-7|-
CASSARDRGILEQYF
TGTGCCAGCAGTGCCCGGGACAGGGGTATTCTCGAGCAGTACTTC
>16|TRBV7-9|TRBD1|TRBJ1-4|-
CASSLGEAGGDEKLFF
TGTGCCAGCAGCTTAGGAGAGGCAGGGGGAGATGAAAAACTGTTTTTT
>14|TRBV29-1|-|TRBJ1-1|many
CSVKRVQGNTEAFF
TGCAGCGTCAAGAGGGTGCAGGGGAACACTGAAGCTTTCTTT
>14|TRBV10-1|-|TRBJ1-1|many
CASSSTGQGDEAFF
TGCGCCAGCTCATCCACAGGGCAGGGAGATGAAGCTTTCTTT
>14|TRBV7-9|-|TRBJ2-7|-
CASSSPRRVDEQYF
TGTGCCAGCAGTTCCCCGCGGAGAGTGGACGAGCAGTACTTC
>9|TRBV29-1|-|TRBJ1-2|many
CSVDGGYTF
TGCAGCGTTGACGGTGGCTACACCTTC
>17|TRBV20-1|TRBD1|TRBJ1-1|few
CSARDFLSDRANTEAFF
TGCAGTGCTAGAGATTTCCTTTCGGACAGGGCGAACACTGAAGCTTTCTTT
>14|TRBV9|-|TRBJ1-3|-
CASSRSDPGNTIYF
TGTGCCAGCAGCAGGAGCGATCCCGGAAACACCATATATTTT
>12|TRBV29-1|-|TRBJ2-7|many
CSVGESWSEQYF
TGCAGCGTTGGAGAGAGCTGGTCCGAGCAGTACTTC
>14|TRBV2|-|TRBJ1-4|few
CASSEAGPSGKLFF
TGTGCCAGCAGTGAAGCCGGACCCAGCGGAAAACTGTTTTTT
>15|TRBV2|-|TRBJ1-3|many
CASRNLPVSGNTIYF
TGTGCCAGCAGGAACCTACCCGTGTCCGGAAACACCATATATTTT
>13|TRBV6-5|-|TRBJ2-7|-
CASRVAVSYEQYF
TGTGCCAGCAGGGTGGCGGTATCCTACGAGCAGTACTTC
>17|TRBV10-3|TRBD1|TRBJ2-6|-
CAIRATGGRSGANVLTF
TGTGCCATCAGAGCGACAGGGGGCAGGTCTGGGGCCAACGTCCTGACTTTC
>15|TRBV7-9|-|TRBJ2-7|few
CASSLRQSLSYEQYF
TGTGCCAGCAGCTTAAGGCAGTCGCTCTCCTACGAGCAGTACTTC
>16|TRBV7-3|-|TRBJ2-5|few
CASSLPPRAPLETQYF
TGTGCCAGCAGCTTACCACCCAGGGCCCCTCTGGAGACCCAGTACTTC
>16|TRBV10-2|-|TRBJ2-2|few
CASSYGLALNTGELFF
TGTGCCAGCAGTTACGGGCTAGCGCTTAACACCGGGGAGCTGTTTTTT
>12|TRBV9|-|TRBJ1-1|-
CASKRGETEAFF
TGTGCCAGCAAAAGGGGGGAGACTGAAGCTTTCTTT
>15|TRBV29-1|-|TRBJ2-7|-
CSVGLVGTAVYEQYF
TGCAGCGTTGGTCTTGTAGGGACTGCCGTTTACGAGCAGTACTTC
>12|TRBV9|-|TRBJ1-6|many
CASSRQNSPLHF
TGTGCCAGCAGTCGACAAAATTCACCCCTCCACTTT
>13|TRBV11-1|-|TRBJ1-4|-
CASSLKGADKLFF
TGTGCCAGCAGCTTGAAGGGCGCAGACAAACTGTTTTTT
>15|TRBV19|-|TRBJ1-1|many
CASSGVVFSNTEAFF
TGTGCCAGTTCGGGTGTTGTATTCTCGAACACTGAAGCTTTCTTT
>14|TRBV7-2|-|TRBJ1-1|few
CASSSAPTGTEAFF
TGTGCCAGCAGCTCCGCCCCGACAGGAACTGAAGCTTTCTTT
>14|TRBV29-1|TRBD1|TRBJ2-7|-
CSVKGQGQSPEQYF
TGCAGCGTAAAAGGCCAGGGACAGTCGCCTGAGCAGTACTTC
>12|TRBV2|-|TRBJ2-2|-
CASVENPGELFF
TGTGCCAGCGTGGAGAACCCCGGGGAGCTGTTTTTT
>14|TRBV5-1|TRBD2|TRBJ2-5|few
CASSSGGAQETQYF
TGTGCCAGCTCGAGCGGGGGGGCGCAGGAGACCCAGTACTTC
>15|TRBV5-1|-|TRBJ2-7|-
CASSQESGLSYEQYF
TGCGCCAGCAGCCAAGAGAGCGGTTTGAGCTACGAGCAGTACTTC
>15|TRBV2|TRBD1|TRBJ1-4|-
CASREGRGSGEKLFF
TGTGCCAGCAGGGAAGGCAGGGGGTCGGGAGAAAAACTGTTTTTT